The clone carrying this TCR beta chain is medium-sized (0.01 to 0.1%). The antigen is undetermined. Roughly three months, about 14 weeks, into antiretroviral therapy, follow-up blood was collected. No cell fractionation was done, so the repertoire covers all unsorted peripheral blood T cells. There are 16 residues in the CDR3. Germline values: CDR1 SGHRS, CDR2 YFSETQ. Deletions cut 0 bases from V and 1 base from J, with 12 bases between. These data are taken from a study of HIV-infected patients and healthy controls. Alpha and beta constant-region primers primed reverse transcription of approximately 460 ng RNA. Using multiplexing indices, alpha and beta chain libraries were generated apart by chain-specific third strand synthesis. TCRdb re-called the 5' RACE reads through MiXCR, storing one row per CDR3 protein. The repertoire consists of roughly 9,800 distinct CDR3 sequences, with around 5.4% occurring once and the leading ten covering 28%.

Study-wide results and caveats: Compared with healthy controls, HIV-infected patients showed less CDR3 sharing between individuals. A major limitation was that merely sixteen HIV-infected individuals were processed. Healthy controls carried many MAIT alpha-chain CDR3s, while HIV+ repertoires had few.

The sequencing here drew on blood, taken during antiretroviral therapy. This sequence was found in an adult with HIV infection. The donor label of this sample is uncertain. The chain links TRBV5-1 to TRBJ2-3, with a weak D call TRBD1 (5 bases). CDR3 DNA sequence: TGCGCCAGCAGCTTGGAGTCGGACACTCGCACAGATACGCAGTATTTT. This translates into CASSLESDTRTDTQYF.